What follows is one TCR beta chain and its context. Method: immunoSEQ multiplex PCR; TCRdb's copy keeps in-frame clones and lacks some. Of 11,000 to 15,000 clones detected, 68% appear once; the ten largest clones hold around a tenth. V lost 5 bases, J lost 5 bases, and 10 bases lay in between. The V gene's germline CDR1 is LNHDA and CDR2 SQIVND (reference sequence). This CDR3 has 12 amino acids. This sample was included in a study of tumor-infiltrating lymphocytes in localized non-small cell lung cancer. The origin of this receptor is a human donor with non-small cell lung cancer. The sequenced sample was uninvolved lung tissue not adjacent to the tumor. The chain combines TRBV19 with TRBJ2-7, with D possibly called TRBD1 or TRBD2 (5 bases each). CDR3 amino acids: CASSGTVDEQYF. CDR3 in DNA: TGTGCCAGTAGTGGGACGGTGGACGAGCAGTACTTC. Looking up the rest from reference TRBV19 and TRBJ2-7 gives the full variable domain: DGGITQSPKYLFRKEGQNVTLSCEQNLNHDAMYWYRQDPGQGLRLIYYSQIVNDFQKGDIAEGYSVSREKKESFPLTVTSAQKNPTAFYLCASSGTVDEQYFGPGTRLTVT.